This is a list of T cell receptor beta chains from one sample in a study of T cell responses to AZD1222 COVID-19 vaccine. TCRdb's table, derived via immunoSEQ multiplex PCR, lists solely in-frame clones and lacks some. The sample includes some 150,000 clones, approximately 92% of them seen just once. The sample was peripheral blood, taken 28 days after the second AZD1222 dose. These receptors came from an adult who received the AZD1222 COVID-19 vaccine. CDR3s include the opening cysteine and the closing phenylalanine or tryptophan. D genes are given only for firm matches. The listing skips clone size in some rows; elsewhere it reads once, few, many or a size class.

cdr3_nt	cdr3_aa	j_call	clone_size	d_call	v_call
TGTGCCAGCAGTTACACCGTTAGTTGGGGGGCTGGGAGCAATCAGCCCCAGCATTTT	CASSYTVSWGAGSNQPQHF	TRBJ1-5	.	.	TRBV6-2/TRBV6-3
TGTGCCAGCAGCCTGGATGGTTTCATCTACGAGCAGTACTTC	CASSLDGFIYEQYF	TRBJ2-7	.	.	TRBV5-4
TGCGCCAGCAGCTTGAGACAGTTGGGGAATGAGCAGTTCTTC	CASSLRQLGNEQFF	TRBJ2-1	.	.	TRBV5-1
TGTGCCAGCAGTGAATCGGTTCAGGGGGCAGGTGAGCAGTTCTTC	CASSESVQGAGEQFF	TRBJ2-1	once	TRBD1	TRBV25-1
TGCGCCAGCAGTGAGCCCGGGACTAGCGGGATTCCCGTGGCTTTCTTT	CASSEPGTSGIPVAFF	TRBJ1-1	.	.	TRBV10-2
TGCGCCAGCAGCCAAGGGACTAGCGGAAGCTCCTACAATGAGCAGTTCTTC	CASSQGTSGSSYNEQFF	TRBJ2-1	.	TRBD2	TRBV5-1
TGTGCCTGGTCTCAGGGGATTCATGATCAGCCCCAGCATTTT	CAWSQGIHDQPQHF	TRBJ1-5	.	.	TRBV30
TGTGCCAGCAGCTTAGGGGCGAGCTCTGGAAACACCATATATTTT	CASSLGASSGNTIYF	TRBJ1-3	.	.	TRBV11-2
TGTGCCACCCCTAGGGTTAATGAGCAGTTCTTC	CATPRVNEQFF	TRBJ2-1	.	.	TRBV27
TGTGCCAGTAGTATTCGGGTAAGGGGGAACAATCAGCCCCAGCATTTT	CASSIRVRGNNQPQHF	TRBJ1-5	.	.	TRBV19
TGTGCCAGCAGCTCTAGCGGGAGAGCGGCCGACGAGCAGTACTTC	CASSSSGRAADEQYF	TRBJ2-7	.	TRBD2	TRBV7-2
TGCGCCAGCAGCCAGAGCGGGACCGGGGGAGATACGCAGTATTTT	CASSQSGTGGDTQYF	TRBJ2-3	once	TRBD2	TRBV5-1
TGTGCCAGCAGTTTATCGACGGGGTGGGGGACTGAAGCTTTCTTT	CASSLSTGWGTEAFF	TRBJ1-1	.	.	TRBV27
TGTGCCAGTAGTATGGGGGACAGGACAAACTATGGCTACACCTTC	CASSMGDRTNYGYTF	TRBJ1-2	once	TRBD1	TRBV19